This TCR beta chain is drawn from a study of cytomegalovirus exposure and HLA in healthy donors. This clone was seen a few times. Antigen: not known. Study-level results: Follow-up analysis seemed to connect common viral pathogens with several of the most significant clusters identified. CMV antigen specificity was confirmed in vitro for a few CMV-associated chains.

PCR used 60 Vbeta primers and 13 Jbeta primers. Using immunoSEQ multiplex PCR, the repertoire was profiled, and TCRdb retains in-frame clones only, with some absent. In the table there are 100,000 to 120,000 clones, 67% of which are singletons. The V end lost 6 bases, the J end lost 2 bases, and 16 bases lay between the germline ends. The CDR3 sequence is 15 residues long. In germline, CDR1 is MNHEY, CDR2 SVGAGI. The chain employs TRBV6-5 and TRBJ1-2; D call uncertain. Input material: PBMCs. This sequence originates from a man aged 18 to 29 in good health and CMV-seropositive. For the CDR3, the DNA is TGTGCCAGCAGCAACAATCCCAACAGCAACTATGGCTACACCTTC. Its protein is CASSNNPNSNYGYTF.